This entry describes one TCR beta chain. Its specificity is not known. These data are taken from a study of brain T cells in children with intractable seizures. Study outcomes and limitations: Clones missing pre-surgery may reflect undersampling of that blood sample.

TCRdb's table, derived via immunoSEQ multiplex PCR, lists solely in-frame clones and lacks some. The sample holds around 340,000 clones; 93% are singletons and the top ten take roughly 6%. Time point of the sample: blood from clinic visit 5 months post-surgery; TSC patient then seizure free. The sequenced cases were selected for having the highest brain T cell transcript signatures. At least one anti-epileptic drug was given before surgery. This TCR was sampled from a boy in the first two years of life with tuberous sclerosis and intractable seizures. This specimen was peripheral blood, taken less than 6 months after surgery.

This CDR3 reads CASSISRGGETQYF. The CDR3 DNA is TGTGCCAGCTCAATTTCCAGGGGCGGAGAGACCCAGTACTTC. The chain is built from TRBV18 and TRBJ2-5; TRBD1 is a possible D gene (6 bases). The CDR3 runs to 14 residues. CDR1 KGHSH and CDR2 LQKENI come from the germline V gene. V lost 5 bases, J lost 4 bases, and 14 bases lay in between.